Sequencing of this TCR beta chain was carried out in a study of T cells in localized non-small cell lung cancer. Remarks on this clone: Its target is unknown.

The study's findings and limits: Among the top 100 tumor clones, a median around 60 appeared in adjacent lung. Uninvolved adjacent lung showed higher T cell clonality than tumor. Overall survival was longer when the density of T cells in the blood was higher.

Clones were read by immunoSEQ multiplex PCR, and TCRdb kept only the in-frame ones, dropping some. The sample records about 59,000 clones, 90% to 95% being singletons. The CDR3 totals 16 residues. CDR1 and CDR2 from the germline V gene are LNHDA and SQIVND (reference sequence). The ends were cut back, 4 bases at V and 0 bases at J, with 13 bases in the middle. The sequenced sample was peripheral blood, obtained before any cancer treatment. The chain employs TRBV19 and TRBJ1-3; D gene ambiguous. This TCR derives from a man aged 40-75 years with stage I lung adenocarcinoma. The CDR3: CASSTTLGFSGNTIYF. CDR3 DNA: TGTGCCAGTAGTACCACTCTGGGATTCTCTGGAAACACCATATATTTT.